This T cell receptor (beta chain) was recorded in a study of early T cells in non-severe SARS-CoV-2 infection. This clonotype turned up a few times. MiXCR, run by TCRdb on the 5' RACE reads, gives a single entry per CDR3 protein. The sample comprises about 72,000 distinct CDR3 sequences, roughly a tenth of which are singletons, and 7.6% rests with the top ten. This TCR derives from an adult who was a healthcare worker with PCR-confirmed SARS-CoV-2 infection or an uninfected control (not recorded which). The sample was whole blood, taken at baseline.

CDR3 protein: CSARGGGETEAFF. CDR3 nucleotides: TGCAGTGCTAGAGGAGGAGGGGAAACTGAAGCTTTCTTT. This chain joins TRBV20-1 and TRBJ1-1; a possible D gene is TRBD1 (5 bases). CDR1 DFQATT and CDR2 SNEGSKA come from the germline V gene (reference sequence). This CDR3 is 13 amino acids long. V gave up 1 base and J gave up 5 bases, with 11 bases separating them.